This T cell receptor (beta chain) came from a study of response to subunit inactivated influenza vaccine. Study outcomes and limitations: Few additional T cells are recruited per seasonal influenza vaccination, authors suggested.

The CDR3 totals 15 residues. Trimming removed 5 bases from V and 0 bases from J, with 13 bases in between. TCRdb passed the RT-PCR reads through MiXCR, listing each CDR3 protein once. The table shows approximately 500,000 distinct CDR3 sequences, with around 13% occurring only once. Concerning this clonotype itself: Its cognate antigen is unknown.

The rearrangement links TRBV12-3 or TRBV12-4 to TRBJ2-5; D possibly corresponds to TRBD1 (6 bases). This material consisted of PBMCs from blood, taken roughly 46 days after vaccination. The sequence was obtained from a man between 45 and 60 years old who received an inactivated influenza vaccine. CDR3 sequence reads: CASSRTGRNQETQYF. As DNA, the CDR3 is TGTGCCAGCAGTAGAACAGGGCGCAACCAAGAGACCCAGTACTTC.